This is a list of T cell receptor beta chains from one sample in a study of shared clonotypes between healthy human individuals. Repertoires were generated with immunoSEQ multiplex PCR, while TCRdb's copy carries only in-frame clones and drops some. Of around 2.1 million clones listed, 85% to 95% are singletons. Sequenced: naive CD8+ T cells from PBMCs. These receptor sequences come from a man aged 18 to 29 in good health. Some clones in this sample may be carry-over from other donors' samples. Both conserved end residues are part of each CDR3. A D gene is named only where the DNA matches it firmly.

v_call,cdr3_length,d_call,j_call,cdr3_nt,cdr3_aa
TRBV9,14,NA,TRBJ2-2,TGTGCCAGCAGCCCCCCGGGGGTGTCCGGGGAGCTGTTTTTT,CASSPPGVSGELFF
TRBV5-1,17,TRBD2,TRBJ2-2,TGCGCCAGCAGCTCGATCGAAGCGGGAGAAAACACCGGGGAGCTGTTTTTT,CASSSIEAGENTGELFF
TRBV7-9,15,NA,TRBJ1-3,TGTGCCAGCAGCTTAATCCCGCACTCTGGAAACACCATATATTTT,CASSLIPHSGNTIYF
TRBV5-6,14,TRBD1,TRBJ1-1,TGTGCCAGCAGCCCAGGACAGGAGAACACTGAAGCTTTCTTT,CASSPGQENTEAFF
TRBV27,19,TRBD2,TRBJ2-1,TGTGCCAGCACGACTTCGGGACTAGCGGGAGGTAAATCTTATAGTGAGCAGTTCTTC,CASTTSGLAGGKSYSEQFF
TRBV19,15,NA,TRBJ2-2,TGTGCCAGTAGTCGGGGCATCACGAACACCGGGGAGCTGTTTTTT,CASSRGITNTGELFF
TRBV6-1,13,NA,TRBJ2-7,TGTGCCACCAGTTGGGCGGGATCCTACGAGCAGTACTTC,CATSWAGSYEQYF
TRBV4-1,16,NA,TRBJ2-1,TGCGCCAGCAGCCAAGAAATGTGGCTTGGGGCGAATGAGCAGTTCTTC,CASSQEMWLGANEQFF
TRBV27,15,NA,TRBJ2-7,TGTGCCAGCAGTTTATCTAGCGGAAGCTCCTACGAGCAGTACTTC,CASSLSSGSSYEQYF
TRBV9,18,TRBD2,TRBJ2-2,TGTGCCAGCAGCGCGGGACTAGCGGGAAAACGGTACACCGGGGAGCTGTTTTTT,CASSAGLAGKRYTGELFF